This TCR beta chain comes out of a study of blood T cell repertoires in COVID-19. In the authors' workflow: Nucleated cell number was recorded as an estimate derived from reference gene primer amplification. Sequenced by immunoSEQ multiplex PCR; TCRdb stores in-frame clones only, minus some. V and J calls and clone size are given by that table; D and trimming were obtained from the DNA. The sample includes 150,000 to 200,000 clones, 85% to 90% of them seen just once. J was trimmed by 6 bases and V by 5 bases; bases with no gene match: 6. In germline, CDR1 is SGHAT, CDR2 FQNNGV. The CDR3 length is 16 residues. This clone was observed a handful of times.

Sample: PBMCs or T cells enriched from blood (not recorded which). This receptor was obtained from a woman in her thirties or forties with acute COVID-19. The rearrangement joins TRBV11-2 to TRBJ2-1; 14 bases align to TRBD2. CDR3 bases: TGTGCCAGCAGCGCGACCGGGACTAGCGGGGGCAATGAGCAGTTCTTC. Encoded protein: CASSATGTSGGNEQFF.